The present T cell receptor (beta chain) was sequenced within a study of cytomegalovirus exposure and HLA in healthy donors. Study context: Per a later analysis, the roughly 690 first-cohort and some 110 validation repertoires shared one platform. Study-level results: In vitro data verified a few CMV-associated chains as specific for CMV antigens. High specificity and sensitivity for cytomegalovirus status were reported for the classifier.

This clone has only one observation. The antigen remains unidentified. This CDR3 is built from 13 residues. V gave up 8 bases and J gave up 6 bases; unmatched junction bases: 7. Germline V CDR1 and CDR2: MNHEY, SVGAGI. Assay used: immunoSEQ multiplex PCR; TCRdb lists only in-frame clones, some missing. The top ten hold 3% to 3.5% of the sample, which has 120,000 to 150,000 clones, roughly nine tenths seen once. The approximately 130-subject validation cohort, separate from the roughly 700-subject first cohort, included the donors. The TCR was taken from a young woman in good health and CMV-seropositive. This rearrangement joins TRBV6-5 to TRBJ2-7; TRBD1 aligns across 10 bases. Sequenced material: PBMCs. CDR3 loop: CASRPGTGAEQYF. The CDR3, as DNA: TGTGCCAGCCGCCCCGGGACAGGGGCCGAGCAGTACTTC.